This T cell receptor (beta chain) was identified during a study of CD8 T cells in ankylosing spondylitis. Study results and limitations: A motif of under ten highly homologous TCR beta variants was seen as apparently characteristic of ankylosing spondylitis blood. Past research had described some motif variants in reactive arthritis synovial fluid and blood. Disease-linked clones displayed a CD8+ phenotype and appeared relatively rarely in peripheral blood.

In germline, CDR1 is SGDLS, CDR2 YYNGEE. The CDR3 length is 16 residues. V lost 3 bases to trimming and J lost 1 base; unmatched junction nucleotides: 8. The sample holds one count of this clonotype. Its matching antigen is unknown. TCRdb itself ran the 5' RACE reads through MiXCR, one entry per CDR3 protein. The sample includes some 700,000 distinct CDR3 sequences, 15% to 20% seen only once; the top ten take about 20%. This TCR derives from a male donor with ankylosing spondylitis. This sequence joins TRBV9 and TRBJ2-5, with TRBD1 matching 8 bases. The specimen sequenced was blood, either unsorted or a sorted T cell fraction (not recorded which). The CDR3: CASSGRQGTRQETQYF. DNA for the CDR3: TGTGCCAGCAGCGGACGACAGGGGACCCGCCAAGAGACCCAGTACTTC.